A single sample is the source of the 18 T cell receptor beta chains below, sequenced in a study of PD-L1 blockade in urothelial cancer. As to time point: pretreatment peripheral blood. Profiled with immunoSEQ multiplex PCR; TCRdb holds only in-frame clones, not every one. Altogether tens of thousands of clones are present, around 81% being singletons, with the ten largest covering roughly 3.5%. The sample here was PBMCs, taken around atezolizumab (anti-PD-L1) treatment. The receptors stem from a man aged 70 or older with urothelial cancer.

As DNA, the CDR3 is TGTGCCAGCCGCCGGGGGGAAGCAAATGAAAAACTGTTTTTT. It encodes CASRRGEANEKLFF. This chain uses TRBV9 with TRBJ1-4; the D gene is possibly TRBD1 (5 bases). Between the trimmed V and J ends, which lost 7 bases and 5 bases, there was a span of 15 bases. The CDR3 has 14 amino acids. Germline V gene lookup returns CDR1 SGDLS and CDR2 YYNGEE.

CDR3: CASSFLTTSSYNEQFF. The CDR3 DNA sequence: TGTGCCAGCAGCTTTCTCACTACTAGCAGCTACAATGAGCAGTTCTTC. The rearrangement joins TRBV5-6 to TRBJ2-1, with D possibly being TRBD2 (6 bases). The ends were cut back, 2 bases at V and 3 bases at J, with 15 bases in the middle. The CDR3 is 16 amino acids. From germline, CDR1 is SGHDT and CDR2 YYEEEE.

This rearrangement joins TRBV7-9 to TRBJ1-3, with 9 positions matching TRBD1. The V segment lost 4 bases and the J segment 3 bases; nucleotides outside the gene matches: 1. The CDR3 is 14 residues long. CDR1 is SEHNR and CDR2 is FQNEAQ in the germline V gene (reference sequence). CDR3 amino acids: CASSSTGGGNTIYF. CDR3 sequence (DNA): TGTGCCAGCAGCTCGACAGGGGGTGGAAACACCATATATTTT.

The chain uses TRBV29-1 and TRBJ2-7; D is unclear. Trimming removed 1 base at V and 2 bases at J, with 12 bases between. CDR3 length equals 14 residues. The germline gives CDR1 SQVTM, CDR2 ANQGSEA. CDR3 sequence (DNA): TGCAGCGTTGAAGTGTCGGAGACGGCCTACGAGCAGTACTTC. As protein: CSVEVSETAYEQYF.

This chain connects TRBV19 to TRBJ2-7; TRBD1 matches 7 bases. CDR1 is LNHDA and CDR2 is SQIVND in the germline V gene (reference sequence). The V segment lost 4 bases and the J segment 9 bases; nucleotides outside the gene matches: 12. The CDR3 length is 14 residues. CDR3 sequence: CASSKTGLNYVQYF. The CDR3 DNA follows: TGTGCCAGTAGTAAGACAGGGTTAAACTATGTGCAGTACTTC.

As regards this clone: Germline is not matched at one junction end, which may reflect a read error. The rearrangement uses TRBV18 and TRBJ1-2, with TRBD1 matching over 7 bases. The CDR3 is made up of 13 amino acids. Germline V gene sequence: CDR1 KGHSH, CDR2 LQKENI. The CDR3 sequence: CASSPPSGTAVSF. CDR3 sequence (DNA): TGTGCCAGCTCACCACCGTCCGGGACAGCCGTCAGCTTC.

This clone is a singleton in its sample. The chain links TRBV11-2 to TRBJ2-1; 9 bases match TRBD1. V shed 1 base and J 6 bases; nucleotides not matched to a gene: 7. This CDR3 has 16 amino acids. Per germline, CDR1 SGHAT and CDR2 FQNNGV. The CDR3 sequence is CASSLGGQGFGNEQFF. The CDR3 DNA reads as TGTGCCAGCAGCTTAGGGGGACAGGGCTTCGGCAATGAGCAGTTCTTC.

This chain uses TRBV2 with TRBJ2-1; D call uncertain. Germline-derived CDR1 and CDR2 are SNHLY and FYNNEI. Deletions cut 1 base from V and 4 bases from J, with 11 bases between. This CDR3 is built from 15 residues. In DNA, the CDR3 is TGTGCCAGCAGTGAAGTAGAGGCGGTATACAATGAGCAGTTCTTC. Its translation: CASSEVEAVYNEQFF.

The V call is TRBV2, the J call TRBJ2-1; 8 bases agree with TRBD2. The CDR3 spans 14 residues. CDR1 is SNHLY and CDR2 is FYNNEI in the germline V gene. V dropped 7 bases and J dropped 4; count of bases not matched to a gene: 6. In DNA form, the CDR3 reads TGTGCCAGCACACCGGGACTAGAGTACAATGAGCAGTTCTTC. Translation gives CASTPGLEYNEQFF.

This chain uses TRBV6-4 with TRBJ2-2; 8 bases are shared with TRBD2. Germline loops: CDR1 MRHNA, CDR2 SNTAGT. The CDR3 has 16 amino acids. With 5 bases clipped from V and 0 bases from J, the junction kept 5 bases outside the gene matches. CDR3 sequence: CASSRLAGTNTGELFF. DNA of the CDR3: TGTGCCAGCAGTCGGCTAGCGGGTACGAACACCGGGGAGCTGTTTTTT.

The rearrangement joins TRBV28 to TRBJ2-3, with 11 bases matching TRBD2. Germline loops: CDR1 MDHEN, CDR2 SYDVKM. Losses at the gene ends were 7 bases for V and 4 bases for J; bases not matched to a gene: 7. The CDR3 covers 15 residues. The CDR3 DNA reads TGTGCCAGCAACCAACTAGCGGGAGAGTCAGATACGCAGTATTTT. Translating it yields CASNQLAGESDTQYF.

This clone was counted only a few times. Here the CDR3 reads CASSIWTDNEQFF. CDR3 DNA: TGTGCCAGTAGTATATGGACAGACAATGAGCAGTTCTTC. The V gene is TRBV19, the J gene TRBJ2-1; maybe TRBD1 (6 bases). The CDR3 is 13 amino acids. In germline, CDR1 is LNHDA, CDR2 SQIVND (reference sequence). V dropped 2 bases and J dropped 5 bases, with 7 bases sitting between them.

This sequence joins TRBV4-2 and TRBJ2-7; 7 bases align to TRBD2. Germline V gives CDR1 LGHNA, CDR2 YNFKEQ. The V gene end was trimmed by 2 bases and the J gene end by 4 bases; junction bases not matched to a gene: 5. The CDR3 is 14 residues long. This chain's CDR3 is CASSQPGTTYEQYF. For the CDR3, the DNA is TGTGCCAGCAGCCAACCCGGGACTACTTACGAGCAGTACTTC.

The genes are TRBV5-4 and TRBJ2-5; no clear D gene. The CDR3 runs 14 residues. Trimming removed 4 bases at V and 7 bases at J, with 17 bases between. In germline, CDR1 is SGHNT, CDR2 YYREEE (reference sequence). The CDR3 DNA follows: TGTGCCAGCAGCCCGGTTATACGGTCCGGGACCCAGTACTTC. Encoded protein: CASSPVIRSGTQYF. The entire variable domain, with the rest obtained from reference TRBV5-4 and TRBJ2-5, is as follows: ETGVTQSPTHLIKTRGQQVTLRCSSQSGHNTVSWYQQALGQGPQFIFQYYREEENGRGNFPPRFSGLQFPNYSSELNVNALELDDSALYLCASSPVIRSGTQYFGPGTRLLVL.

V usage is TRBV7-9 and J usage is TRBJ2-3; 12 positions match TRBD2. Germline V gene data show CDR1 as SEHNR and CDR2 as FQNEAQ (reference sequence). The CDR3 extends over 18 amino acids. The junction had 13 bases not matched to a gene; V was cut back by 4 bases and J by 5 bases. The CDR3, as DNA: TGTGCCAGCAGCTCCCCGTCAACTAGCGGGAGGAAAGGAGATACGCAGTATTTT. It is translated as CASSSPSTSGRKGDTQYF.

This sequence joins TRBV6-5 and TRBJ2-3, with a weak D call TRBD2 (6 bases). This CDR3 contains 15 residues. The germline gives CDR1 MNHEY, CDR2 SVGAGI. V gave up 5 bases and J gave up 10 bases, with 22 bases separating them. In nucleotides, the CDR3 is TGTGCCAGCAGTACCTTACCTGGCGTGGGGGGAGCGCAGTATTTT. Translating it yields CASSTLPGVGGAQYF.

The rearrangement joins TRBV19 to TRBJ1-2; the D gene is possibly TRBD1 (5 bases). The CDR3 consists of 13 residues. V dropped 6 bases and J dropped 7 bases, with 15 bases sitting between them. Germline V gene data show CDR1 as LNHDA and CDR2 as SQIVND (reference sequence). The CDR3 protein is CASSRRGDGGYTF. The CDR3 DNA sequence: TGTGCCAGTAGCCGACGGGGGGATGGTGGCTACACCTTC. Looking up the rest from reference TRBV19 and TRBJ1-2 gives the full variable domain: DGGITQSPKYLFRKEGQNVTLSCEQNLNHDAMYWYRQDPGQGLRLIYYSQIVNDFQKGDIAEGYSVSREKKESFPLTVTSAQKNPTAFYLCASSRRGDGGYTFGSGTRLTVV.

The chain links TRBV30 to TRBJ1-1, with 9 positions matching TRBD1. The germline CDR1 and CDR2 sequences are GTSNPN and SVGIG (reference sequence). This CDR3 contains 16 residues. J gave up 4 bases and V 2 bases, and 11 bases lay outside the gene matches. The CDR3 spells CAWSHRWGQGSTEAFF. The CDR3 DNA reads TGTGCCTGGAGTCACCGTTGGGGACAGGGAAGCACTGAAGCTTTCTTT.